This T cell receptor (beta chain) was captured by sequencing in a study of blood T cells in healthy people across ages. Whole-study results and caveats: The study lacked donor CMV status, which possibly confounded expanded clonotype changes.

PBMCs numbering at least 7 million were isolated per sample. Of note for this clonotype: The target antigen is unknown.

Next came a second PCR, run for about 7 to 12 cycles, which used a sample-barcoded 5' primer along with a J-beta primer mix. Every molecule of cDNA carried a tag from a template-switch adaptor with 12 random nucleotides. TCRdb re-called the 5' RACE reads with MiXCR, one entry per CDR3 protein. The sample yields some 930,000 distinct CDR3 sequences, almost 30% seen once. The same data also contributed to another study, on T cells of mothers and their children.

The receptor's source is a woman in her 40s in good health. The sequencing sample was made of blood.

The CDR3 DNA reads TGTGCCAGCAGCTTATCGAATGAGGGAATCTATGGCTACACCTTC. Protein: CASSLSNEGIYGYTF. V and J are TRBV7-9 and TRBJ1-2; D is uncertain. Germline CDR1 SEHNR, CDR2 FQNEAQ (reference sequence). Trimming took off 2 bases at V and 4 bases at J, with 14 bases between the two ends. The CDR3 is 15 amino acids. Full variable domain (rest looked up from reference TRBV7-9 and TRBJ1-2): DTGVSQNPRHKITKRGQNVTFRCDPISEHNRLYWYRQTLGQGPEFLTYFQNEAQLEKSRLLSDRFSAERPKGSFSTLEIQRTEQGDSAMYLCASSLSNEGIYGYTFGSGTRLTVV.